These T cell receptor beta chains were read from a single sample in a study of blood T cell repertoires in COVID-19. Sequencing was performed with immunoSEQ multiplex PCR; in TCRdb, only in-frame clones are kept and a portion is missing. The sample has roughly 110,000 clones, 80% to 85% seen once. Sample: peripheral blood. The source of these receptors is a man between 65 and 85 years old with acute or convalescent COVID-19. Each CDR3 is given with its conserved first and last residue. The D gene is left open where the match is weak. A clone size is listed for some rows: how often the clone was seen (once, few, many), or a class if it is expanded.

j_call,clone_size,v_call,d_call,cdr3_aa,cdr3_nt
TRBJ2-1,NA,TRBV10-3,NA,CAISQRNEQFF,TGTGCCATCAGTCAGCGAAATGAGCAGTTCTTC
TRBJ1-2,NA,TRBV25-1,TRBD1,CASSEWGTDNYGYTF,TGTGCCAGCAGTGAATGGGGGACAGATAACTATGGCTACACCTTC
TRBJ1-3,NA,TRBV7-9,TRBD1,CASSPGGFNSGNTIYF,TGTGCCAGCAGCCCAGGGGGGTTTAACTCTGGAAACACCATATATTTT
TRBJ1-2,NA,TRBV5-4,TRBD1,CASSLGGQATDYGYTF,TGTGCCAGCAGCTTGGGGGGACAGGCGACTGACTATGGCTACACCTTC
TRBJ1-2,NA,TRBV27,TRBD1,CASSLTGQQGYGYTF,TGTGCCAGCAGTTTAACGGGACAGCAGGGCTATGGCTACACCTTC
TRBJ1-5,NA,TRBV7-6,NA,CASSLVSGGMSNQPQHF,TGTGCCAGCAGCTTAGTGAGCGGAGGGATGAGCAATCAGCCCCAGCATTTT
TRBJ2-2,NA,TRBV6-5,NA,CASSLNRAGPGELFF,TGTGCCAGCAGTCTAAACAGGGCTGGCCCCGGGGAGCTGTTTTTT
TRBJ2-1,few,TRBV24-1,NA,CATSETGWNEQFF,TGTGCCACCAGTGAGACAGGTTGGAATGAGCAGTTCTTC
TRBJ2-3,NA,TRBV7-8,NA,CASSLRGGTDTQYF,TGTGCCAGCAGCTTACGGGGTGGCACAGATACGCAGTATTTT
TRBJ1-1,few,TRBV10-3,TRBD1,CAISKGTGGLNTEAFF,TGTGCCATCAGTAAAGGGACAGGGGGCTTGAACACTGAAGCTTTCTTT
TRBJ2-7,NA,TRBV21-1,NA,CASSSRDRSYEQYF,TGTGCCAGCAGCTCTCGGGACAGGAGTTACGAGCAGTACTTC
TRBJ1-1,few,TRBV15,NA,CATSRLRQALF,TGTGCCACCAGCAGATTACGACAGGCGCTCTTT
TRBJ1-6,once,TRBV6-1,NA,CASSERQTYNSPLHF,TGTGCCAGCAGTGAACGACAGACCTATAATTCACCCCTCCACTTT
TRBJ1-3,NA,TRBV9,NA,CASSVGGSPGNTIYF,TGTGCCAGCAGCGTAGGGGGCTCGCCTGGAAACACCATATATTTT
TRBJ1-5,NA,TRBV6-5,TRBD1,CASITQGTLNQPQHF,TGTGCCAGCATAACACAGGGGACCCTCAATCAGCCCCAGCATTTT
TRBJ2-7,NA,TRBV3-1/TRBV3-2,NA,CASSLDIYEQYF,TGTGCCAGCAGCCTTGACATCTACGAGCAGTACTTC
TRBJ1-5,NA,TRBV6-6,NA,CASKSGGRDQPQHF,TGTGCCAGCAAATCGGGGGGCAGGGACCAGCCCCAGCATTTT
TRBJ1-1,NA,TRBV18,NA,CASSPPSQTNTEAFF,TGTGCCAGCTCACCACCCTCACAGACGAACACTGAAGCTTTCTTT
TRBJ1-4,NA,TRBV18,TRBD1,CASSPPGTGNEKLFF,TGTGCCAGCTCACCACCGGGGACAGGGAATGAAAAACTGTTTTTT
TRBJ2-1,NA,TRBV10-1,TRBD2,CASSDRTSGGNEQFF,TGCGCCAGCAGTGATCGTACCAGCGGGGGGAATGAGCAGTTCTTC
TRBJ1-5,NA,TRBV19,NA,CASSMEGLRNQPQHF,TGTGCCAGTAGTATGGAGGGACTGCGCAATCAGCCCCAGCATTTT
TRBJ1-1,NA,TRBV18,NA,CASSPQGRMGNTEAFF,TGTGCCAGCTCACCACAGGGGAGGATGGGGAACACTGAAGCTTTCTTT
TRBJ1-2,NA,TRBV6-1,TRBD1,CASSEAAHTAGGIGYTF,TGTGCCAGCAGTGAAGCAGCCCACACGGCAGGGGGTATTGGCTACACCTTC
TRBJ1-1,few,TRBV5-1,NA,CASSLRVNTEAFF,TGCGCCAGCAGCTTGCGGGTGAACACTGAAGCTTTCTTT
TRBJ2-7,few,TRBV12-3/TRBV12-4,NA,CASSFLGSHEQYF,TGTGCCAGCAGTTTTTTAGGGAGTCACGAGCAGTACTTC
TRBJ2-2,NA,TRBV5-1,TRBD1,CASAHRGATGELFF,TGCGCCAGCGCCCACAGGGGTGCGACCGGGGAGCTGTTTTTT
TRBJ1-3,NA,TRBV3-1/TRBV3-2,NA,CASSPQGFGNTIYF,TGTGCCAGCAGCCCACAGGGTTTTGGAAACACCATATATTTT
TRBJ1-2,NA,TRBV4-1,NA,CASSQGELNYGYTF,TGCGCCAGCAGCCAAGGCGAGCTTAACTATGGCTACACCTTC
TRBJ1-4,NA,TRBV3-1/TRBV3-2,TRBD1,CASRDDRGDEKLFF,TGTGCCAGCAGAGATGACAGGGGTGATGAAAAACTGTTTTTT
TRBJ2-2,few,TRBV5-8,NA,CASAWGEQPGELFF,TGTGCCAGCGCGTGGGGGGAGCAACCCGGGGAGCTGTTTTTT
TRBJ2-3,NA,TRBV18,TRBD2,CASSPLRGADTQYF,TGTGCCAGCTCACCCTTGCGGGGGGCAGATACGCAGTATTTT
TRBJ1-1,NA,TRBV2,NA,CASTEQGMGNTEAFF,TGTGCCAGCACGGAACAGGGAATGGGGAACACTGAAGCTTTCTTT
TRBJ2-7,few,TRBV1,NA,CTSSPLGDAQQYF,TGCACCAGCAGCCCCCTAGGGGATGCTCAGCAGTACTTC
TRBJ1-5,few,TRBV4-1,NA,CASSQVEGGTSQPQHF,TGCGCCAGCAGCCAAGTGGAGGGGGGGACAAGTCAGCCCCAGCATTTT
TRBJ2-3,NA,TRBV9,NA,CASSVSVDTQYF,TGTGCCAGCAGCGTTTCAGTAGATACGCAGTATTTT